Listed below are T cell receptor beta chains from one sample, sequenced in a study of T cell changes during pregnancy in multiple sclerosis. Repertoires were generated with immunoSEQ multiplex PCR, while TCRdb's copy carries only in-frame clones and drops some. The data contain tens of thousands of clones, approximately 93% of them singletons. The sequencing used peripheral blood, collected in the second trimester of pregnancy. The receptor set was obtained from a female donor with multiple sclerosis, enrolled in a pregnancy study. Each CDR3 is given with its conserved first and last residue.

>TRBJ1-1|TRBV27
CASSFQGGGTEAFF
>TRBJ1-4|TRBV27
CASSGESGFTANEKLFF
>TRBJ2-7|TRBV5-1
CASSLDARAYEQYF
>TRBJ1-2|TRBV6-6
CASSSTGLPNYGYTF
>TRBJ2-7|TRBV6-5
CASSYSGGSSYEQYF
>TRBJ2-1|TRBV5-1
CASSLGTDYNEQFF
>TRBJ1-2|TRBV28
CASSTGLVIYGYTF
>TRBJ1-1|TRBV2
CASSEAQEGAYPEAFF
>TRBJ1-4|TRBV15
CATSRGRNGNEKLFF
>TRBJ2-5|TRBV2
CASSGATGRQETQYF
>TRBJ2-7|TRBV6-5
CASSYSTNGHF
>TRBJ2-7|TRBV5-4
CASSWGTGGSYEQYF
>TRBJ2-1|TRBV5-1
CASSLAGISSYNEQFF
>TRBJ2-1|TRBV5-1
CASSFGFLSGGAIYNEQFF
>TRBJ1-2|TRBV5-4
CASSDLIRGEYGYTF
>TRBJ1-1|TRBV7-3
CASSLTRVNTEAFF
>TRBJ1-4|TRBV6-5
CASSYSIWPVKLFF